The next 19 T cell receptor beta chains were all read from a single sample in a study of OX40 agonist ivuxolimab in advanced cancers. Generated by immunoSEQ multiplex PCR, the TCRdb table keeps only in-frame clones and is missing some. Among about 52,000 clones, 65% to 85% were seen once, and the ten largest hold roughly 12%. The sample was CD4+ or CD8+ T cells sorted from blood, taken in a trial of the OX40 agonist ivuxolimab. Every receptor here comes from an adult with an advanced solid tumor such as melanoma, head and neck, liver or kidney cancer.

CDR3 residues: CASSSDSLADEQFF. Written as DNA, the CDR3 is TGTGCCAGCAGCTCGGACTCCCTCGCCGATGAGCAGTTCTTC. V gene TRBV7-2 combines with J gene TRBJ2-1, with D perhaps matching TRBD2 (5 bases). The CDR3 extends over 14 amino acids. CDR1 and CDR2 (germline): SGHTA, FQGNSA. V was clipped by 4 bases and J by 8 bases, with 15 bases between them.

The V gene is TRBV7-2, the J gene TRBJ2-5; the D call may be TRBD1 or TRBD2 (5 bases each). Judging by the DNA end, TRBJ2-7 fits better; the J call may be wrong. CDR1 SGHTA and CDR2 FQGNSA come from the germline V gene. This CDR3 has 12 amino acids. CDR3 bases: TGTGCCAGCAGTCGAGGGGCTGGCGAGCAGTACTTC. It is translated as CASSRGAGEQYF.

The chain carries TRBV9 and TRBJ2-5; D ambiguous. The CDR3 covers 14 residues. Between the trimmed V and J ends, which lost 0 bases and 5 bases, there was a span of 11 bases. CDR1 SGDLS and CDR2 YYNGEE come from the germline V gene. The CDR3 here is CASSVGTDGETQYF. In nucleotides, the CDR3 is TGTGCCAGCAGCGTAGGGACGGATGGGGAGACCCAGTACTTC.

The J gene is TRBJ2-3, the V gene TRBV29-1; unclear D gene. The CDR3 runs 12 residues. The germline V and J ends were trimmed by 1 base and 2 bases, with 4 bases remaining between them. Germline CDR1 SQVTM, CDR2 ANQGSEA. CDR3 nucleotide sequence: TGCAGCGTTGAAGCCCTCACAGATACGCAGTATTTT. Residues: CSVEALTDTQYF.

This chain links TRBV5-5 with TRBJ2-7, with D perhaps matching TRBD2 (5 bases). V was cut by 2 bases and J by 4 bases, with 13 bases left in between. The length of the CDR3 is 14 residues. Germline V gene sequence: CDR1 SGHKS, CDR2 YYEKEE (reference sequence). CDR3 nucleotides: TGTGCCAGCAGCTTACTCGGTAGGGAGTACGAGCAGTACTTC. It yields the protein CASSLLGREYEQYF.

The chain combines TRBV6-1 with TRBJ2-7; D might be TRBD1 (6 bases). The CDR3 covers 15 residues. Germline loops: CDR1 MNHNS, CDR2 SASEGT. Trimming pared 7 bases from V and 4 bases from J, leaving 20 bases between. The CDR3 protein is CASNDLLPQGYEQYV. CDR3 nucleotide sequence: TGTGCCAGCAATGATCTCCTTCCACAGGGATACGAGCAGTACGTC.

This chain joins TRBV5-1 and TRBJ1-4, with TRBD1 identical over 8 bases. CDR3 length: 19 residues. J was trimmed by 0 bases and V by 4 bases; bases with no gene match: 14. CDR1 and CDR2 from the germline V gene are SGHRS and YFSETQ. CDR3 bases: TGCGCCAGCAGCGGTTCCAGCAGGGGGCCAGGGGCAACTAATGAAAAACTGTTTTTT. Encoded protein: CASSGSSRGPGATNEKLFF.

V is TRBV4-2 and J is TRBJ2-1, with TRBD2 matching 15 bases. V shed 3 bases and J 7 bases; nucleotides not matched to a gene: 7. Germline CDR1 reads LGHNA; CDR2 reads YNFKEQ. There are 17 residues in the CDR3. The CDR3 DNA follows: TGTGCCAGCAGCCAGGGACTAGCGGGGGGCTTGGGTAATGAGCAGTTCTTC. Translating gives CASSQGLAGGLGNEQFF.

This rearrangement joins TRBV6-1 to TRBJ1-5; 7 bases align to TRBD1. Looked up from germline, CDR1 is MNHNS and CDR2 is SASEGT. The CDR3 is 13 amino acids. V was clipped by 6 bases and J by 6 bases; unmatched bases: 5. The CDR3 DNA reads TGTGCCAGCAGCCAGACAGGGTTTCAGCCCCAGCATTTT. It encodes CASSQTGFQPQHF.

The chain recombines TRBV19 with TRBJ2-7; D might be TRBD1 (5 bases). The germline gives CDR1 LNHDA, CDR2 SQIVND (reference sequence). This CDR3 comprises 12 residues. Trimming removed 5 bases from V and 4 bases from J, with 9 bases in between. CDR3 bases: TGTGCCAGTAGTTTGCAGGGTTACGAGCAGTACTTC. Encoded protein: CASSLQGYEQYF.

This clone was found once. The chain is built from TRBV2 and TRBJ1-5; 9 bases fit TRBD1. V gave up 5 bases and J gave up 4 bases; unmatched junction bases: 6. Germline values: CDR1 SNHLY, CDR2 FYNNEI. The CDR3 has 15 amino acids. CDR3 sequence: CASSQQTGGNQPQHF. The CDR3 nucleotides are TGTGCCAGCAGTCAACAGACAGGGGGTAATCAGCCCCAGCATTTT. Looking up the rest from reference TRBV2 and TRBJ1-5 gives the full variable domain: EPEVTQTPSHQVTQMGQEVILRCVPISNHLYFYWYRQILGQKVEFLVSFYNNEISEKSEIFDDQFSVERPDGSNFTLKIRSTKLEDSAMYFCASSQQTGGNQPQHFGDGTRLSIL.

The genes are TRBV19 and TRBJ2-7, with 7 positions matching TRBD1. This CDR3 region has 15 residues. Looked up from germline, CDR1 is LNHDA and CDR2 is SQIVND (reference sequence). The trim removed 3 bases at V and 3 bases at J, leaving 8 bases unmatched. The CDR3 region has the DNA TGTGCCAGTAGTATTAAGGGGACAGTCTACTACGAGCAGTACTTC. This encodes CASSIKGTVYYEQYF.

CDR3 DNA: TGTGCCAGCTCACTCTCGAGGGACTCTGGAAACACCATATATTTT. Protein product: CASSLSRDSGNTIYF. This rearrangement joins TRBV18 to TRBJ1-3, with D hard to call. From germline, CDR1 is KGHSH and CDR2 LQKENI. With 4 bases removed from V and 0 bases from J, the gap between germline ends came to 10 bases. The CDR3 loop spans 15 amino acids.

V and J are TRBV6-1 and TRBJ1-6; 8 positions match TRBD1. This CDR3 is built from 13 residues. V shed 6 bases, J shed 9 bases, and the junction held 4 bases outside the gene matches. CDR1 and CDR2 (germline): MNHNS, SASEGT. The CDR3 coding sequence is TGTGCCAGCAGGGCAGGGGGCTCTTCACCCCTCCACTTT. Its protein product is CASRAGGSSPLHF.

This sequence joins TRBV4-2 and TRBJ2-2; D unresolved. The CDR3 extends over 18 amino acids. Trimming removed 2 bases from V and 3 bases from J, with 19 bases in between. The V gene's germline CDR1 is LGHNA and CDR2 YNFKEQ. CDR3 in DNA: TGTGCCAGCAGCCAAACAGTACTAAAGAGCTTCGACACCGGGGAGCTGTTTTTT. This sequence encodes CASSQTVLKSFDTGELFF.

The rearrangement links TRBV5-5 to TRBJ2-7; a possible D gene is TRBD1 (6 bases). The V end lost 4 bases, the J end lost 2 bases, and 10 bases lay between the germline ends. Germline CDR1 SGHKS, CDR2 YYEKEE (reference sequence). This CDR3 is 13 amino acids long. The CDR3 sequence is CASSLGTTYEQYV. CDR3 DNA sequence: TGTGCCAGCAGCCTCGGGACAACCTACGAGCAGTACGTC.

The chain is built from TRBV28 and TRBJ1-5; 7 bases match TRBD1. The germline gives CDR1 MDHEN, CDR2 SYDVKM. Germline trimming cut 8 bases from V and 2 bases from J; bases unmatched to any gene: 9. This CDR3 is 15 amino acids long. The CDR3 region is CASAESGGRNQPQHF. DNA of the CDR3: TGTGCCAGCGCCGAATCAGGGGGGCGCAATCAGCCCCAGCATTTT. Filled out from reference TRBV28 and TRBJ1-5, the complete variable domain reads DVKVTQSSRYLVKRTGEKVFLECVQDMDHENMFWYRQDPGLGLRLIYFSYDVKMKEKGDIPEGYSVSREKKERFSLILESASTNQTSMYLCASAESGGRNQPQHFGDGTRLSIL.

The chain couples TRBV5-1 to TRBJ2-3; D unclear. Germline CDR1 and CDR2: SGHRS and YFSETQ. The CDR3 covers 14 residues. The ends were cut back, 3 bases at V and 7 bases at J, with 15 bases in the middle. CDR3 DNA sequence: TGCGCCAGCAGCTCGGGCGGCGACGGAAATACGCAGTATTTT. Amino acids: CASSSGGDGNTQYF.

The chain couples TRBV25-1 to TRBJ2-1, with D unresolved. Germline CDR1 MGHDK, CDR2 SYGVNS. V lost 4 bases, J lost 7 bases, and 8 bases lay in between. This CDR3 comprises 12 residues. CDR3 loop: CASSVVGNEQFF. The CDR3 coding sequence is TGTGCCAGCAGTGTCGTCGGTAATGAGCAGTTCTTC.